The clone carrying this TCR beta chain occurred a few times. The sample originates from a study of T cell repertoires in cytomegalovirus infection. The CDR3 is made up of 15 amino acids. Germline CDR1 and CDR2: SGDLS and YYNGEE. V trimming: 4 bases; J trimming: 3 bases; junction bases outside the gene matches: 7. TCRdb processed the reads anew with MiXCR; each CDR3 protein has one entry. The data contain some 600,000 distinct CDR3 sequences, approximately 24% of them singletons. What was sequenced was CD8+ T cells from PBMCs. The chain recombines TRBV9 with TRBJ1-5; 7 bases align to TRBD1. This TCR was sampled from a human donor in good health (CMV status not recorded). Some clones in this sample may be carry-over from other donors' samples. The CDR3 protein is CASSLYDRDNQPQHF. CDR3 in DNA: TGTGCCAGCAGCTTATACGACAGGGACAATCAGCCCCAGCATTTT.